Listed here is a single TCR beta chain. The data originate from a study of blood T cell repertoires in COVID-19. Study-level information: Nucleic acid was either cDNA or gDNA, and it came from T cells, B-cell-depleted T cells, or PBMCs.

Adults between roughly 18 and 89 years of age took part from 20 to 25 US areas. Self-reported history from a screening survey and questionnaire set each donor's cohort. In the authors' methods: Reference gene primer amplification gave nucleated cell count estimates. Profiling relied on immunoSEQ multiplex PCR, and the TCRdb table lists in-frame clones only, not all of them. The DNA was the basis for D and trimming; V, J and clone size are from that table. The table has 150,000 to 200,000 clones, 88% seen once. Germline CDR1 and CDR2: SGHTA and FQGNSA. The germline V and J ends were trimmed by 5 bases and 5 bases, with 15 bases remaining between them. CDR3 length: 14 amino acids.

The receptor was derived from a woman between 18 and 29 years old who had recovered from COVID-19. The chain links TRBV7-2 to TRBJ1-1; D gene ambiguous. The material sequenced was PBMCs or T cells enriched from blood (not recorded which). The CDR3 DNA reads as TGTGCCAGCAGCCCCAATGCCGGGGAAACTGAAGCTTTCTTT. Translation: CASSPNAGETEAFF. Full variable domain (rest looked up from reference TRBV7-2 and TRBJ1-1): GAGVSQSPSNKVTEKGKDVELRCDPISGHTALYWYRQSLGQGLEFLIYFQGNSAPDKSGLPSDRFSAERTGGSVSTLTIQRTQQEDSAVYLCASSPNAGETEAFFGQGTRLTVV.